The T cell receptor beta chain described here comes from a study of blood T cell repertoires in COVID-19. Only one count was recorded for this clone. Original handling: Counts of nucleated cells, estimated from reference gene primer amplification, were obtained. Data came from immunoSEQ multiplex PCR; TCRdb stores just in-frame clones and leaves some out. V, J and clone size reflect that table, while D and trimming were determined from the DNA. This sample carries around 110,000 clones, over 65% of them seen once, and the ten largest clones take 4.5%. Per germline, CDR1 MNHEY and CDR2 SVGAGI. V lost 2 bases to trimming and J lost 0 bases, with 5 bases between them. This CDR3 spans 15 amino acids.

This sequence joins TRBV6-5 and TRBJ1-6; D ambiguous. The specimen was peripheral blood. The sequence derives from a woman in her 70s with acute or convalescent COVID-19. Here the CDR3 reads CASSYRGSYNSPLHF. CDR3 nucleotide sequence: TGTGCCAGCAGTTACCGGGGCTCCTATAATTCACCCCTCCACTTT.